Each of the 6 T cell receptor beta chains below was sequenced from the same sample in a study of blood T cell repertoires in COVID-19. Sequencing used immunoSEQ multiplex PCR; TCRdb keeps in-frame clones, though not all of them. The table shows around 26,000 clones, with approximately 88% occurring only once. The specimen sequenced was peripheral blood. Receptors were obtained from a human donor with active COVID-19. The donor label of this sample is uncertain.

This clone was observed a single time. The rearrangement joins TRBV7-6 to TRBJ2-3, with D tentatively TRBD2 (6 bases). In germline, CDR1 is SGHVS, CDR2 FNYEAQ. This CDR3 contains 14 residues. Trimming cost V 0 bases and J 6 bases, with 10 bases left between them. The CDR3 bases are TGTGCCAGCAGCTTAGCGGGGGGTGCCGATACGCAGTATTTT. Translation: CASSLAGGADTQYF.

The V call is TRBV29-1, the J call TRBJ1-5, with 7 bases identical to TRBD1. Germline CDR1 and CDR2: SQVTM and ANQGSEA. The CDR3 consists of 13 residues. V lost 6 bases to trimming and J lost 5 bases; unmatched junction nucleotides: 7. The CDR3 sequence is CSVSDRFDQPQHF. The CDR3, as DNA: TGCAGCGTATCGGACAGGTTCGATCAGCCCCAGCATTTT.

This chain uses TRBV28 with TRBJ2-7; 8 bases are shared with TRBD2. V lost 0 bases and J lost 5; bases outside the gene matches: 12. The CDR3 has 17 amino acids. Germline V gene sequence: CDR1 MDHEN, CDR2 SYDVKM. CDR3 residues: CASSLWSSGTNWDEQYF. For the CDR3, the DNA is TGTGCCAGCAGTTTATGGAGTAGCGGGACCAATTGGGACGAGCAGTACTTC.

This clone was found once. The chain couples TRBV7-6 to TRBJ2-7; TRBD1 matches 11 bases. Germline lookup yields CDR1 SGHVS and CDR2 FNYEAQ. J was trimmed by 2 bases and V by 5 bases; bases with no gene match: 8. The CDR3 extends over 16 amino acids. The DNA for the CDR3 is TGTGCCAGCAGCCACGGACAGGGGGCGCCCACCTACGAGCAGTACTTC. This gives the protein CASSHGQGAPTYEQYF.

The chain combines TRBV5-1 with TRBJ2-3, with a weak D call TRBD2 (6 bases). The germline CDR1 and CDR2 sequences are SGHRS and YFSETQ. The CDR3 runs to 16 residues. The germline V and J ends were trimmed by 3 bases and 1 base, with 15 bases remaining between them. DNA for the CDR3: TGCGCCAGCAGCTCCTCCACTAGCTCTGGCACAGATACGCAGTATTTT. Translated, it gives CASSSSTSSGTDTQYF.

This chain joins TRBV7-9 and TRBJ1-4; TRBD1 matches 7 bases. Losses at the gene ends were 1 base for V and 4 bases for J; bases not matched to a gene: 9. Germline V gene lookup returns CDR1 SEHNR and CDR2 FQNEAQ (reference sequence). The CDR3 spans 17 residues. The CDR3 spells CASSLELGGGLNEKLFF. CDR3 bases: TGTGCCAGCAGCTTAGAGCTAGGAGGGGGCCTTAATGAAAAACTGTTTTTT.